A selection of T cell receptor beta chains follows, all from one sample in a study of response to subunit inactivated influenza vaccine. TCRdb fed the RT-PCR reads into MiXCR, producing one record per CDR3 protein. The sample carries 750,000 to 850,000 distinct CDR3 sequences, 15% to 20% recorded once. This specimen was PBMCs from blood, taken about 5 days after vaccination. These receptors all stem from a man aged 50 or older who received an inactivated influenza vaccine. Each CDR3 is given with its conserved first and last residue. The order of the fields is J gene, V gene, D gene, CDR3 length, clone size, CDR3 protein, CDR3 DNA. D genes are given only for firm matches. Rows may omit the clone size; those that give it use once, few, many or a size class.

TRBJ2-7,TRBV28,TRBD1,13,.,CASGTGFTYEQYF,TGTGCCAGCGGGACAGGGTTCACCTACGAGCAGTACTTC
TRBJ2-5,TRBV20-1,.,13,.,CSARRAGSETQYF,TGCAGTGCTAGAAGGGCAGGGTCAGAGACCCAGTACTTC
TRBJ2-1,TRBV6-2/TRBV6-3,TRBD2,15,.,CASSYLGGSYNEQFF,TGTGCCAGCAGTTACCTGGGGGGGTCCTACAATGAGCAGTTCTTC
TRBJ1-1,TRBV29-1,.,13,many,CSVVRDMNTEAFF,TGCAGCGTTGTAAGGGACATGAACACTGAAGCTTTCTTT
TRBJ2-1,TRBV27,.,14,few,CASKLVTVYNEQFF,TGTGCCAGCAAATTGGTCACAGTTTACAATGAGCAGTTCTTC
TRBJ2-4,TRBV2,.,12,few,CASTQAKNIQYF,TGTGCCAGCACCCAGGCCAAAAACATTCAGTACTTC
TRBJ2-2,TRBV5-1,TRBD2,16,few,CASSAGTSGALGELFF,TGCGCCAGCAGCGCCGGGACTAGCGGTGCACTCGGGGAGCTGTTTTTT
TRBJ2-7,TRBV29-1,.,13,.,CSVRLVEDYEQYF,TGCAGCGTTAGGCTAGTCGAAGACTACGAGCAGTACTTC
TRBJ2-5,TRBV4-2,TRBD2,14,.,CASSQSGGMETQYF,TGTGCCAGCAGCCAAAGCGGGGGGATGGAGACCCAGTACTTC
TRBJ2-1,TRBV12-3/TRBV12-4,TRBD1,14,.,CASTRDRGIYEQFF,TGTGCCAGCACCCGGGACAGGGGCATCTATGAGCAGTTCTTC
TRBJ2-5,TRBV5-1,.,13,.,CASSRVIEETQYF,TGCGCCAGCAGCCGAGTTATCGAAGAGACCCAGTACTTC
TRBJ1-5,TRBV18,.,16,.,CASSPARQYSNQPQHF,TGTGCCAGCTCACCAGCGAGACAATATAGCAATCAGCCCCAGCATTTT
TRBJ1-1,TRBV15,TRBD1,16,.,CATSPQMGQGGTEAFF,TGTGCCACCAGCCCCCAAATGGGACAGGGTGGCACTGAAGCTTTCTTT
TRBJ1-2,TRBV4-3,.,15,many,CASSQQGTAGRGYTF,TGCGCCAGCAGCCAACAAGGGACCGCGGGGCGAGGCTACACCTTC
TRBJ2-7,TRBV3-1,.,13,.,CASSHLGTYEQYF,TGTGCCAGCAGCCACCTAGGGACCTACGAGCAGTACTTC
TRBJ2-3,TRBV7-2,.,16,.,CASSLIVGEGTDTQYF,TGTGCCAGCAGCTTAATTGTGGGGGAGGGCACAGATACGCAGTATTTT
TRBJ2-6,TRBV28,.,14,.,CASRMGAGANVLTF,TGTGCCAGCAGAATGGGCGCTGGGGCCAACGTCCTGACTTTC
TRBJ2-2,TRBV7-9,.,13,many,CASSLEAAGELFF,TGTGCCAGCAGCTTAGAGGCGGCCGGGGAGCTGTTTTTT
TRBJ1-4,TRBV15,TRBD1,15,.,CATSLGQGRDEKLFF,TGTGCCACCAGCCTCGGACAGGGGAGGGATGAAAAACTGTTTTTT
TRBJ2-1,TRBV20-1,TRBD1,15,.,CSAEQGNPPPDEQFF,TGCAGTGCTGAACAGGGGAATCCTCCTCCCGATGAGCAGTTCTTC
TRBJ2-2,TRBV5-1,TRBD1,16,.,CASSQGTGGYTGELFF,TGCGCCAGCAGCCAGGGGACAGGGGGCTACACCGGGGAGCTGTTTTTT
TRBJ2-1,TRBV5-5,TRBD2,15,.,CASNLAGAVYNEQFF,TGTGCCAGCAACCTAGCGGGAGCCGTCTACAATGAGCAGTTCTTC
TRBJ1-5,TRBV20-1,.,12,.,CSVGRLNQPQHF,TGCAGTGTAGGCAGGTTAAATCAGCCCCAGCATTTT
TRBJ2-1,TRBV6-1,TRBD1,14,few,CASVSGTGGNEQFF,TGTGCCAGCGTCTCCGGGACAGGGGGCAATGAGCAGTTCTTC
TRBJ2-1,TRBV28,TRBD1,14,many,CASSLGTVLNEQFF,TGTGCCAGCAGTTTAGGGACAGTTTTAAATGAGCAGTTCTTC
TRBJ1-2,TRBV27,.,14,.,CASSFNRWVRGYTF,TGTGCCAGCAGTTTTAATCGGTGGGTGAGAGGCTACACCTTC
TRBJ2-7,TRBV20-1,TRBD2,18,few,CSARDQRNPTSGSYEQYF,TGCAGTGCTAGAGACCAGCGAAACCCGACTAGCGGATCCTACGAGCAGTACTTC